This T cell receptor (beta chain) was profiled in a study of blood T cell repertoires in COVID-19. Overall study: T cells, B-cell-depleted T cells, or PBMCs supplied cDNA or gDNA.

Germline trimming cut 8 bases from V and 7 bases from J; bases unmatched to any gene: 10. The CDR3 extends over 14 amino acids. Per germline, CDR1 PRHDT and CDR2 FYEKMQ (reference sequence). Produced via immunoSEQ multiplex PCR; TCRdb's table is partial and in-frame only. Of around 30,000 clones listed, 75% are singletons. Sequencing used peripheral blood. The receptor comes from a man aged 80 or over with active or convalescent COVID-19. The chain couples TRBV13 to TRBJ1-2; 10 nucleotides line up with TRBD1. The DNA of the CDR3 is TGTGCCAGCTGTGCGGGGACAGGGGCGACTGGCTACACCTTC. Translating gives CASCAGTGATGYTF.